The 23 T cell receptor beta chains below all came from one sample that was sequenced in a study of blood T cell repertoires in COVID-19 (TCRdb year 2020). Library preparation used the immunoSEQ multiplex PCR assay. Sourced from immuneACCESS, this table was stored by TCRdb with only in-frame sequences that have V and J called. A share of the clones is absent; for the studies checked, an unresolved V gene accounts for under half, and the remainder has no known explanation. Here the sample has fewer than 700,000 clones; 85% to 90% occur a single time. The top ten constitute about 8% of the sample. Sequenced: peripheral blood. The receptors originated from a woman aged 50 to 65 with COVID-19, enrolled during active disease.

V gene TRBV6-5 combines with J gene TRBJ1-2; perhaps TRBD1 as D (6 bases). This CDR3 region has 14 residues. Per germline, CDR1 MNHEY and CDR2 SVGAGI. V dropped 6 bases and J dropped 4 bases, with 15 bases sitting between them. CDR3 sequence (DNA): TGTGCCAGCAGGTCCGGGGACAAGCCCTATGGCTACACCTTC. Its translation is CASRSGDKPYGYTF.

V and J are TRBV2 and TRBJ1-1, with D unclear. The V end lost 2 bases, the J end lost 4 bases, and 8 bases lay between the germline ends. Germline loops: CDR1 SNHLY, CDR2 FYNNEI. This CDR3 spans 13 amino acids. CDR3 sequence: CASSERVGTEAFF. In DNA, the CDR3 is TGTGCCAGCAGTGAACGAGTCGGCACTGAAGCTTTCTTT.

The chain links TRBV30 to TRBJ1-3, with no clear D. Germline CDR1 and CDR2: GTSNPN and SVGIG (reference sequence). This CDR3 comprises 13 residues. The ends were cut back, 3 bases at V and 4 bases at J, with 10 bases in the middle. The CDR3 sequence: CAWSVARGNTIYF. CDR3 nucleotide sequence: TGTGCCTGGAGCGTGGCACGAGGAAACACCATATATTTT. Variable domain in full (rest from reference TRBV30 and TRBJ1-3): SQTIHQWPATLVQPVGSPLSLECTVEGTSNPNLYWYRQAAGRGLQLLFYSVGIGQISSEVPQNLSASRPQDRQFILSSKKLLLSDSGFYLCAWSVARGNTIYFGEGSWLTVV.

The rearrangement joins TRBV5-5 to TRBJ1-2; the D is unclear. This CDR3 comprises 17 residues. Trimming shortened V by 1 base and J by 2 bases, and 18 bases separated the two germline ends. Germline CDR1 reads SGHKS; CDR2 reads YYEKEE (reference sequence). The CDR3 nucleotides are TGTGCCAGCAGCTTGTACGGGGTGAGTCGTGGGAACTATGGCTACACCTTC. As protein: CASSLYGVSRGNYGYTF. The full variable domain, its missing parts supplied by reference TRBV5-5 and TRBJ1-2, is DAGVTQSPTHLIKTRGQQVTLRCSPISGHKSVSWYQQVLGQGPQFIFQYYEKEERGRGNFPDRFSARQFPNYSSELNVNALLLGDSALYLCASSLYGVSRGNYGYTFGSGTRLTVV.

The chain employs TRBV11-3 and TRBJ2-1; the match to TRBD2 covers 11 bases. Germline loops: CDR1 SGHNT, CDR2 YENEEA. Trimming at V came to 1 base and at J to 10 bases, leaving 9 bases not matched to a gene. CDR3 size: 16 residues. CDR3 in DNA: TGTGCCAGCAGCTTAGCCCTAGCGGGGGGCCTCGGGGAGCAGTTCTTC. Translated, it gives CASSLALAGGLGEQFF. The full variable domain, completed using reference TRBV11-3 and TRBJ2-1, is EAGVVQSPRYKIIEKKQPVAFWCNPISGHNTLYWYLQNLGQGPELLIRYENEEAVDDSQLPKDRFSAERLKGVDSTLKIQPAELGDSAVYLCASSLALAGGLGEQFFGPGTRLTVL.

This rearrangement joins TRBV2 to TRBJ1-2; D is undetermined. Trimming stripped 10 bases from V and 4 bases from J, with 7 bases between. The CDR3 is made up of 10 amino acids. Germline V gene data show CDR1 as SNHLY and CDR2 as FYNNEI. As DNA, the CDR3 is TGTGCCACCTTTCTCTATGGCTACACCTTC. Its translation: CATFLYGYTF.

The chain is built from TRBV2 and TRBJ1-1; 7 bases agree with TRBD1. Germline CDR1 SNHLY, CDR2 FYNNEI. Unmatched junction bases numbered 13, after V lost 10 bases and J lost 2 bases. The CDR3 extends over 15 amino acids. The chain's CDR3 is CAIPTSHRGNTEAFF. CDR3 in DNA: TGTGCCATCCCAACCTCCCACAGGGGAAACACTGAAGCTTTCTTT.

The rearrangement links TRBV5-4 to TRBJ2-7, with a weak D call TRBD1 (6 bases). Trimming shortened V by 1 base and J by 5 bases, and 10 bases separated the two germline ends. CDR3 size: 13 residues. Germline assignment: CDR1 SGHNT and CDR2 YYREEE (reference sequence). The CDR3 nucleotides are TGTGCCAGCAGCTTGACAGGGAGCAACGAGCAGTACTTC. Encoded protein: CASSLTGSNEQYF.

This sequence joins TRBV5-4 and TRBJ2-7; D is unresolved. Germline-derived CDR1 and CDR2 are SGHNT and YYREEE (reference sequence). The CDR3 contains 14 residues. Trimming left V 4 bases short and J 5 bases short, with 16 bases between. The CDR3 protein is CASSLVGSSHEQYF. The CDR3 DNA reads TGTGCCAGCAGCCTAGTTGGGTCTTCCCACGAGCAGTACTTC.

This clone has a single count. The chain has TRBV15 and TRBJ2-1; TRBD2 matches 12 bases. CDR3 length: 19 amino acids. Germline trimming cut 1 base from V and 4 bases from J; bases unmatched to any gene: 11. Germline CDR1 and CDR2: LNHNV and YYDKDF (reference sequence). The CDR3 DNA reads TGTGCCACCAGCAGAGCGATCCTAGCGGGGGGGCCTAGTTACAATGAGCAGTTCTTC. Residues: CATSRAILAGGPSYNEQFF. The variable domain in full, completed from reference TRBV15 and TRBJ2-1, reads DAMVIQNPRYQVTQFGKPVTLSCSQTLNHNVMYWYQQKSSQAPKLLFHYYDKDFNNEADTPDNFQSRRPNTSFCFLDIRSPGLGDTAMYLCATSRAILAGGPSYNEQFFGPGTRLTVL.

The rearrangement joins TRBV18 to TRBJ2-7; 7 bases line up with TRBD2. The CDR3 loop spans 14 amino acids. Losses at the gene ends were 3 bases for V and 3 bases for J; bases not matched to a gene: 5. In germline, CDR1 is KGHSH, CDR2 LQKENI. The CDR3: CASSPPPGGYEQYF. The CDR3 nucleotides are TGTGCCAGCTCACCCCCCCCGGGGGGCTACGAGCAGTACTTC.

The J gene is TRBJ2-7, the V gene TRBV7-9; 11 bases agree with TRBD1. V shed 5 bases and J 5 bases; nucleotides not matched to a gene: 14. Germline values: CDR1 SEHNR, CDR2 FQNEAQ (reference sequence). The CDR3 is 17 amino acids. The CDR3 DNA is TGTGCCAGCAGCCCCCGGAGGGGACAGGGGGATAGAAACGAGCAGTACTTC. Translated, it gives CASSPRRGQGDRNEQYF.

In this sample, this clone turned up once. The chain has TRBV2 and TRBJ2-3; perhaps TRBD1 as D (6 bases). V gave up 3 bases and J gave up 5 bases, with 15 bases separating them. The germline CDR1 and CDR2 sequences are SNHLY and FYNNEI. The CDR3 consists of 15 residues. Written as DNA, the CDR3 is TGTGCCAGCAGTGAGGATACAGGGACCGTAGATACGCAGTATTTT. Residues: CASSEDTGTVDTQYF.

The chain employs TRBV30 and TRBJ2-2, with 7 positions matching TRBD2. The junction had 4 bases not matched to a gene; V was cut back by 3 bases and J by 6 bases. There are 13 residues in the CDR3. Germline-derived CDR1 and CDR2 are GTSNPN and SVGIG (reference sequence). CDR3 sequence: CAWSGGSAGELFF. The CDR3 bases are TGTGCCTGGAGCGGGGGGTCAGCCGGGGAGCTGTTTTTT.

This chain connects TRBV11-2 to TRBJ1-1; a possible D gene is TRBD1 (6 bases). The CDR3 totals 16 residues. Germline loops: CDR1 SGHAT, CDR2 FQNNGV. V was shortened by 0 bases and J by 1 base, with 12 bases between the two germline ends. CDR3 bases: TGTGCCAGCAGCTTAGATGGGGGCAGTGGGAACACTGAAGCTTTCTTT. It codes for CASSLDGGSGNTEAFF.

The CDR3 DNA reads as TGTGCCAGCAGTTTGAACAGGGGGGGTTCACCCCTCCACTTT. It encodes CASSLNRGGSPLHF. The chain recombines TRBV27 with TRBJ1-6; TRBD1 matches at 8 bases. The CDR3 length is 14 residues. The V gene's germline CDR1 is MNHEY and CDR2 SMNVEV (reference sequence). V lost 3 bases to trimming and J lost 9 bases; unmatched junction nucleotides: 4.

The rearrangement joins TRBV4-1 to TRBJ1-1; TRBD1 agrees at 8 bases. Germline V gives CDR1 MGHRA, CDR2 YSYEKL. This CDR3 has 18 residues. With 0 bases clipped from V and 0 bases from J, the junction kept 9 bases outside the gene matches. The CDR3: CASSQDNRQGLMNTEAFF. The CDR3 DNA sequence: TGCGCCAGCAGCCAAGATAACCGACAGGGGTTAATGAACACTGAAGCTTTCTTT.

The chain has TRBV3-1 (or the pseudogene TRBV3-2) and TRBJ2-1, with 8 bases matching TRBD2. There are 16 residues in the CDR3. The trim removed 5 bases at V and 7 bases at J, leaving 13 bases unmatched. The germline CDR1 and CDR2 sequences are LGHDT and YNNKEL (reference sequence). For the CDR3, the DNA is TGTGCCAGCAGCGGTGGCAGCGGGGGACTCCGGAATGAGCAGTTCTTC. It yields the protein CASSGGSGGLRNEQFF.

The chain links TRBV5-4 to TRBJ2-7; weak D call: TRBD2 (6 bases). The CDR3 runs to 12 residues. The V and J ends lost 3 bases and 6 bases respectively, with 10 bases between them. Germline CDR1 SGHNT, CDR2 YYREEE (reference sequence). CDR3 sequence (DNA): TGTGCCAGCAGCTCTCCCGGGGGCGAGCAGTACTTC. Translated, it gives CASSSPGGEQYF. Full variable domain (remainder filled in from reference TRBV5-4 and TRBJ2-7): ETGVTQSPTHLIKTRGQQVTLRCSSQSGHNTVSWYQQALGQGPQFIFQYYREEENGRGNFPPRFSGLQFPNYSSELNVNALELDDSALYLCASSSPGGEQYFGPGTRLTVT.

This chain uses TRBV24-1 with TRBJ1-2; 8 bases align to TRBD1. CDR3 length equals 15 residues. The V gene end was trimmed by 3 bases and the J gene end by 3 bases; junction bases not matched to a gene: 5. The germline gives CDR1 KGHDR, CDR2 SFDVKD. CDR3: CATSDTSTGDYGYTF. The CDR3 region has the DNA TGTGCCACCAGTGATACCTCGACAGGGGACTATGGCTACACCTTC.

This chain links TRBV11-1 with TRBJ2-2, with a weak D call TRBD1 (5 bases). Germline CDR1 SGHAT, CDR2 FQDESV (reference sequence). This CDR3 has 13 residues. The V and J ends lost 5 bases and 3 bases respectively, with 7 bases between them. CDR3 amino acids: CASSPRDTGELFF. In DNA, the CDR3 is TGTGCCAGCAGCCCCAGGGACACCGGGGAGCTGTTTTTT.

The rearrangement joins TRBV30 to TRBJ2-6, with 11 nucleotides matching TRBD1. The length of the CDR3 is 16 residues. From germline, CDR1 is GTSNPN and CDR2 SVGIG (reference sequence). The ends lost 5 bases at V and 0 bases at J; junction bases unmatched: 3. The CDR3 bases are TGTGCCTGGGGACAGGGGGCCCTCTCTGGGGCCAACGTCCTGACTTTC. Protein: CAWGQGALSGANVLTF.

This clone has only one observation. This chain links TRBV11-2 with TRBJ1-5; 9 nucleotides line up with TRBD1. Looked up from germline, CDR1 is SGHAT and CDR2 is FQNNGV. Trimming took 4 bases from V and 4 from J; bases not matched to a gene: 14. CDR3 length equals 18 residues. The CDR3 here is CASSSQGRPGQGNQPQHF. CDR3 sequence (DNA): TGTGCCAGCAGCTCTCAGGGGCGGCCCGGACAGGGGAATCAGCCCCAGCATTTT.